Listed below are T cell receptor beta chains from one sample, sequenced in a study of shared T cell receptors in the human thymus. TCRdb's table, derived via immunoSEQ multiplex PCR, lists solely in-frame clones and lacks some. Here the sample spans more than 550,000 clones, about 89% being singletons. These data also formed part of another study, on human thymus T cells.

Input material: thymocytes. The receptors here all came from a boy under two years old with a congenital heart defect. Both conserved end residues are part of each CDR3. The D gene is left open where the match is weak. Clone size is stated in some rows and not others, as once, few, many or a class when expanded.

d_call,j_call,v_call,clone_size,cdr3_nt,cdr3_aa
TRBD2,TRBJ2-4,TRBV19,-,TGTGCCAGTAGTATTTCGAATAGTCTAGCGGGAGTAACCAAAAACATTCAGTACTTC,CASSISNSLAGVTKNIQYF
TRBD1,TRBJ2-1,TRBV29-1,few,TGCAGCGTTCAGGGGGCTTTGGGCAATGAGCAGTTCTTC,CSVQGALGNEQFF
-,TRBJ2-7,TRBV23-1,-,TGCGCCAGCAGCCCCCCGGGACACTTCTACGAGCAGTACTTC,CASSPPGHFYEQYF
TRBD2,TRBJ2-2,TRBV18,-,TGTGCCAGCTCACCGAACACTGATGGACAGCGCCTAGCGGGAACGAACACCGGGGAGCTGTTTTTT,CASSPNTDGQRLAGTNTGELFF
-,TRBJ2-3,TRBV2,-,TGTGCCAGCAGTCCCGACTACCCTCCCACAGATACGCAGTATTTT,CASSPDYPPTDTQYF
-,TRBJ1-1,TRBV15,-,TGTGCCACCAGCAGAGATCGGGGGGAGAACACTGAAGCTTTCTTT,CATSRDRGENTEAFF
TRBD2,TRBJ2-5,TRBV30,-,TGTGCCTGGAGTGTCATAGCGGGTCCCCCCGGGACCCAGTACTTC,CAWSVIAGPPGTQYF
TRBD2,TRBJ2-1,TRBV9,-,TGTGCCAGCAGCCCGCGGGAGACCGGGGAGCAGTTCTTC,CASSPRETGEQFF
TRBD1,TRBJ1-2,TRBV9,once,TGTGCCAGCAGCTTTGTCCCGGGACAGGGGGCGGGGAACTATGGCTACACCTTC,CASSFVPGQGAGNYGYTF
-,TRBJ1-5,TRBV2,few,TGTGCCAGCAGTTTGCGGGGGGATCAGCCCCAGCATTTT,CASSLRGDQPQHF
TRBD1,TRBJ1-1,TRBV27,-,TGTGCCAGCAGTCAAACATTACAGGGGGCGCAGACTGAAGCTTTCTTT,CASSQTLQGAQTEAFF
TRBD1,TRBJ1-5,TRBV4-3,once,TGCGCCAGCAGCCACATGACAGGGCTTCAGCCCCAGCATTTT,CASSHMTGLQPQHF
-,TRBJ1-4,TRBV5-1,-,TGCGCCAGCAGCCCGGGGGACCTCCGGACTAATGAAAAACTGTTTTTT,CASSPGDLRTNEKLFF
TRBD1,TRBJ2-7,TRBV28,few,TGTGCCAGCAGTCCCCACGGGGACAGACGTTTTGTACAGCAGTACTTC,CASSPHGDRRFVQQYF
TRBD1,TRBJ1-1,TRBV5-6,-,TGTGCCAGCAGCTTTATGCAGGGGGCTGAAGCTTTCTTT,CASSFMQGAEAFF
-,TRBJ1-5,TRBV28,-,TGTGCCAGCAGGGAGGATAGCAATCAGCCCCAGCATTTT,CASREDSNQPQHF
-,TRBJ2-2,TRBV7-8,-,TGTGCCAGCAGCTTAGCTGTGGGGCGGGACGGGGAGCTGTTTTTT,CASSLAVGRDGELFF
-,TRBJ2-3,TRBV4-3,-,TGCGCCAGCAGTCCTATAGCTCCCAGAAGGAGGGAACACACAGATACGCAGTATTTT,CASSPIAPRRREHTDTQYF
TRBD2,TRBJ2-7,TRBV27,-,TGTGCCAGCAGTTTGGTAGCGGGGGGCGTATACGAGCAGTACTTC,CASSLVAGGVYEQYF
-,TRBJ1-4,TRBV6-1,-,TGTGCCAGCACCCAAAATGAAAAACTGTTTTTT,CASTQNEKLFF
-,TRBJ1-1,TRBV25-1,-,TGTGCCAGCAGTGATGAGCGGGGGGGCACTGAAGCTTTCTTT,CASSDERGGTEAFF
-,TRBJ1-3,TRBV16,few,TGTGCCAGCAGCCAAACGGCGGGGGAATTCGGAAACACCATATATTTT,CASSQTAGEFGNTIYF
TRBD2,TRBJ2-1,TRBV10-1,-,TGCGCCAGCAGTGAGTCGGGGACTAGCGGAGAATACAATGAGCAGTTCTTC,CASSESGTSGEYNEQFF
-,TRBJ2-3,TRBV18,-,TGTGCCAGCTCGGGGGGAGTCGTCACAGATACGCAGTATTTT,CASSGGVVTDTQYF
-,TRBJ2-3,TRBV28,-,TGTGCCAGTTTGGGGGCGGGAGACCTAGATACGCAGTATTTT,CASLGAGDLDTQYF
-,TRBJ1-2,TRBV28,-,TGTGCCAGCAGTTTCCTTTCGCGGCCGGTCTATGGCTACACCTTC,CASSFLSRPVYGYTF
-,TRBJ2-1,TRBV29-1,-,TGCAGCGACCGGACTACATACAATGAGCAGTTCTTC,CSDRTTYNEQFF
-,TRBJ2-1,TRBV5-8,-,TGTGCCAGCAGCCCCAGCCCAGGGGCCTTCGGTGAGCAGTTCTTC,CASSPSPGAFGEQFF
TRBD1,TRBJ1-5,TRBV5-1,-,TGCGCCAGCAGCTACACGACAGGGGTCGATCAGCCCCAGCATTTT,CASSYTTGVDQPQHF
TRBD1,TRBJ1-1,TRBV30,-,TGTGCCTGGAGGAGGGACAGGTTAAGCACTGAAGCTTTCTTT,CAWRRDRLSTEAFF
-,TRBJ1-2,TRBV11-2,-,TGTGCCTCCTGGGGGTACAGGGAAAAGAACTATGGCTACACCTTC,CASWGYREKNYGYTF
TRBD2,TRBJ2-1,TRBV14,-,TGTGCCAGCAGCCGGACTAGCGGGGAGCAGTTCTTC,CASSRTSGEQFF
-,TRBJ2-1,TRBV7-8,-,TGTGCCAGCAGCTTGTATGGGGACTCCGACTACAATGAGCAGTTCTTC,CASSLYGDSDYNEQFF
-,TRBJ1-6,TRBV15,once,TGTGCCACCAGCAGAGACAGGGTTTCACCCCTCCACTTT,CATSRDRVSPLHF
TRBD2,TRBJ2-7,TRBV6-5,-,TGTGCCAGCAGTTACGGGTCGGGAGGGACACAGTACTTC,CASSYGSGGTQYF
-,TRBJ1-4,TRBV19,few,TGTGCCAGTGGGGGGGGAGGGCTGTCTGGAAAACTGTTTTTT,CASGGGGLSGKLFF
TRBD1,TRBJ1-1,TRBV4-1,-,TGCGCCAGCAGCCCCAGGACAGGGCGGAGTGCTTTCTTT,CASSPRTGRSAFF
-,TRBJ1-1,TRBV5-6,once,TGTGCCAGCAGCTTTCGGGGTTCCCAAGCTTTCTTT,CASSFRGSQAFF
TRBD2,TRBJ2-7,TRBV28,-,TGTGCCAGCAGGGCGCGACGACTAGCGGTCTCCTACGAGCAGTACTTC,CASRARRLAVSYEQYF
TRBD1,TRBJ2-6,TRBV27,-,TGTGCCAGCAGGGGACAGCCAAGCTCTGGGGCCAACGTCCTGACTTTC,CASRGQPSSGANVLTF
-,TRBJ1-1,TRBV9,-,TGTGCCAGCACCGCCGGGGGAGGGAACACTGAAGCTTTCTTT,CASTAGGGNTEAFF
TRBD1,TRBJ1-2,TRBV7-3,few,TGTGCCAGCAGCCCAGGGACAGATACTAACTATGGCTACACCTTC,CASSPGTDTNYGYTF
-,TRBJ2-2,TRBV4-3,-,TGCGCCAGCAGCCACGAATACCCAGGGGTACGTTGCACCGGGGAGCTGTTTTTT,CASSHEYPGVRCTGELFF
-,TRBJ1-3,TRBV6-5,-,TGTGCCAGCAGTTTCGTCCCGGGAAACACCATATATTTT,CASSFVPGNTIYF
-,TRBJ1-1,TRBV5-5,-,TGTGCCAGCAGCGCCGGGGTAGATAGGGCTGAAGCTTTCTTT,CASSAGVDRAEAFF
-,TRBJ2-7,TRBV29-1,-,TGCAGCGTTGCCGGAGACCTCGGTGAGCAGTACTTC,CSVAGDLGEQYF
-,TRBJ1-4,TRBV28,-,TGTGCCAGCAGTTTGATAGGGGGGGTGGGGGTTGAAAAACTGTTTTTT,CASSLIGGVGVEKLFF
-,TRBJ2-7,TRBV15,once,TGTGCCACCAGCCCCCGACCGGGATACGAGCAGTACTTC,CATSPRPGYEQYF
TRBD1,TRBJ2-7,TRBV5-1,-,TGCGCCAGCAGCAGGGAAACCGGACAGGGGGCCTACGAGCAGTACTTC,CASSRETGQGAYEQYF
-,TRBJ2-7,TRBV21-1,-,TGTGCCAGCAGCAATTCCTGGGACAGCTACGAGCAGTACTTC,CASSNSWDSYEQYF
-,TRBJ1-4,TRBV7-2,-,TGTGCCAGCAGTGTAGGACTTGGGCCAGCAACTAATGAAAAACTGTTTTTT,CASSVGLGPATNEKLFF
-,TRBJ1-1,TRBV30,-,TGTGCCTGGAGCGGGGGGGTGGCTGAAGCTTTCTTT,CAWSGGVAEAFF
-,TRBJ2-3,TRBV18,-,TGTGCCAGCTCACCACCTCCGAACCACCAGGTCACAGATACGCAGTATTTT,CASSPPPNHQVTDTQYF
-,TRBJ2-6,TRBV9,-,TGTGCCAGCAGCGTAGAGAGCTCTGGGGCCAACGTCCTGACTTTC,CASSVESSGANVLTF